The entry that follows covers one T cell receptor beta chain sequence. Authors' methods: For nucleated cells, counts were estimated from reference gene primer amplification. The protocol was immunoSEQ multiplex PCR, while the TCRdb copy is restricted to in-frame clones and leaves out a portion. The V and J calls and clone size were taken over from that table, and D and trimming were inferred from the DNA. The sample consists of roughly 100,000 clones, around 92% of them appearing once. These data are taken from a study of blood T cell repertoires in COVID-19. Study summary: Samples taken during acute and convalescent COVID-19 were collected in the United States, Italy and Spain. Nucleic acid was either cDNA or gDNA, and it came from T cells, B-cell-depleted T cells, or PBMCs.

Germline V gene data show CDR1 as PRHDT and CDR2 as FYEKMQ (reference sequence). This CDR3 has 16 residues. The germline V and J ends were trimmed by 0 bases and 3 bases, with 15 bases remaining between them. The chain couples TRBV13 to TRBJ2-7; a possible D gene is TRBD2 (5 bases). This clonotype was sampled from a man aged 18 to 35 with acute or convalescent COVID-19. Sequencing was done on a sample of peripheral blood. The CDR3 DNA sequence: TGTGCCAGCAGCTTAGGGTTGGCGGGCGAGGGCTACGAGCAGTACTTC. This translates into CASSLGLAGEGYEQYF.